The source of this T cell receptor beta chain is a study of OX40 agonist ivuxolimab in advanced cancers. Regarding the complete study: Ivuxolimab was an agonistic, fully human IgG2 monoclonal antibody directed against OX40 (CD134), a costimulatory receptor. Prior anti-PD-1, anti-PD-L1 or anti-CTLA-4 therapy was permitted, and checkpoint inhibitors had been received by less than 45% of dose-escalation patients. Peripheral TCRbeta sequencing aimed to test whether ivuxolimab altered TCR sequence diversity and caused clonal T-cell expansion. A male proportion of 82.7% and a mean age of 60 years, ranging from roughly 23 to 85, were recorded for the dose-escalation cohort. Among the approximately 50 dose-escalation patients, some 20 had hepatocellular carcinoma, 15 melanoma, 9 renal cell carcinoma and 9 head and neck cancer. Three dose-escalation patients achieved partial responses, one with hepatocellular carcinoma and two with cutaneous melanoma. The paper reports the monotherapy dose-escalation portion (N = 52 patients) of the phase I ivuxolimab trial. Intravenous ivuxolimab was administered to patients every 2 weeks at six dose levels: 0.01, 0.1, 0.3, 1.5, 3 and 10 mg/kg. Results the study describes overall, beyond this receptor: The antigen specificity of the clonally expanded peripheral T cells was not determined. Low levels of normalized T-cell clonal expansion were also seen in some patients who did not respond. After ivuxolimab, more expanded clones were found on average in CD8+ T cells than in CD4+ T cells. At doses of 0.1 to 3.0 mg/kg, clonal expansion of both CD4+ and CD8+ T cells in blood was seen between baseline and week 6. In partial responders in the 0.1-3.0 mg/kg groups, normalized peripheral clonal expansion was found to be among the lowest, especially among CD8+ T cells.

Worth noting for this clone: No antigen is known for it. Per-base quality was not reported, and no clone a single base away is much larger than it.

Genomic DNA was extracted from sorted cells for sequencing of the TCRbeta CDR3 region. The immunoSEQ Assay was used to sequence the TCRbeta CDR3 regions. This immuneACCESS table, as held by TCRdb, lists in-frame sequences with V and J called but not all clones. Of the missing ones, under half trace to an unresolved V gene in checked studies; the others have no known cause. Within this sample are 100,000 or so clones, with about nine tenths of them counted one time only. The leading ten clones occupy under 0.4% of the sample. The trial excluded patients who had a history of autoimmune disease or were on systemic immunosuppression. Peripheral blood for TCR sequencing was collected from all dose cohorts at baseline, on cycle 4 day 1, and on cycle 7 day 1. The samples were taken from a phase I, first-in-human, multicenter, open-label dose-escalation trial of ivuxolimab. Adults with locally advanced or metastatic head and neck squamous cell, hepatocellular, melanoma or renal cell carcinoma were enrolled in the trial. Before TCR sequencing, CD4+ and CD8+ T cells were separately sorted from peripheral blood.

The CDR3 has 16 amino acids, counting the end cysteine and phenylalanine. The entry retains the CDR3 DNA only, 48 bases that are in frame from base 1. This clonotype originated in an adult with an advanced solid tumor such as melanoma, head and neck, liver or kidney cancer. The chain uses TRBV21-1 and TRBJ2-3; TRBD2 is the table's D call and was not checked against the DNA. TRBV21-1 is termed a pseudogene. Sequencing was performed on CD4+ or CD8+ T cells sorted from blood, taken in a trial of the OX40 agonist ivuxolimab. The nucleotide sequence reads TGTGCCAGCAGCAAAGCGTGGCTAGCGCGCACAGATACGCAGTATTTT. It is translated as CASSKAWLARTDTQYF.